Included here is one TCR beta chain sequence, with context. This CDR3 spans 14 amino acids. Germline V gives CDR1 GTSNPN, CDR2 SVGIG (reference sequence). V was pared by 2 bases and J by 1 base, with 9 bases between. The assay was immunoSEQ multiplex PCR, and TCRdb's table has in-frame clones only and misses some. The repertoire holds about 230,000 clones, with approximately 81% as singletons. This entry is derived from a study of blood T cell repertoires in COVID-19. The chain combines TRBV30 with TRBJ2-4, with a tentative D call TRBD2 (6 bases). The sample was peripheral blood. The clonotype was recovered from a woman aged 80 or over with acute or convalescent COVID-19. This CDR3 reads CAWSWGDAKNIQYF. In nucleotides, the CDR3 is TGTGCCTGGAGTTGGGGGGATGCCAAAAACATTCAGTACTTC.